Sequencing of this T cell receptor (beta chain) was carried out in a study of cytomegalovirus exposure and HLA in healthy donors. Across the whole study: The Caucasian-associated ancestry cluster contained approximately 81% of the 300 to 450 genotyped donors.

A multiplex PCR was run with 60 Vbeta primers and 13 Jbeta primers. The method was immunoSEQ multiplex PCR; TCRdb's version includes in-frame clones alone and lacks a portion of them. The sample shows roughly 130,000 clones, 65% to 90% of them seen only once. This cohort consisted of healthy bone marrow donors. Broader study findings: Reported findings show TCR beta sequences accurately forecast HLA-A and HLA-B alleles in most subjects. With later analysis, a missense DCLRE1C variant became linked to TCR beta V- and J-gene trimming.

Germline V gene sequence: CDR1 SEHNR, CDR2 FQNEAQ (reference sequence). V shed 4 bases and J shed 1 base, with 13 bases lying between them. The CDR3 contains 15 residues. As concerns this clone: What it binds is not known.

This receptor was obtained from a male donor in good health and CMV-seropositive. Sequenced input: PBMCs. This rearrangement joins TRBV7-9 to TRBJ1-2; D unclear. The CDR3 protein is CASSSWELSNYGYTF. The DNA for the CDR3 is TGTGCCAGCAGCTCCTGGGAGTTAAGTAACTATGGCTACACCTTC.